This section outlines one T cell receptor beta chain sequence together with its context. The protocol was immunoSEQ multiplex PCR, while the TCRdb copy is restricted to in-frame clones and leaves out a portion. The sample lists tens of thousands of clones, 92% seen once, with roughly 3.5% in the top ten. This specimen belongs to a study of OX40 agonist ivuxolimab in advanced cancers. J lost 2 bases, V lost 4 bases, and 16 bases had no gene match. Germline V gene lookup returns CDR1 SGHDT and CDR2 YYEEEE. The CDR3 runs 19 residues. This clonotype was sampled from an adult with an advanced solid tumor such as melanoma, head and neck, liver or kidney cancer. The sample consisted of CD4+ or CD8+ T cells sorted from blood, taken in a trial of the OX40 agonist ivuxolimab. The genes are TRBV5-6 and TRBJ2-1, with TRBD1 identical over 9 bases. CDR3: CASSGQGPHAIRAYNEQFF. For the CDR3, the DNA is TGTGCCAGCAGCGGACAGGGGCCCCACGCGATCAGGGCCTACAATGAGCAGTTCTTC.